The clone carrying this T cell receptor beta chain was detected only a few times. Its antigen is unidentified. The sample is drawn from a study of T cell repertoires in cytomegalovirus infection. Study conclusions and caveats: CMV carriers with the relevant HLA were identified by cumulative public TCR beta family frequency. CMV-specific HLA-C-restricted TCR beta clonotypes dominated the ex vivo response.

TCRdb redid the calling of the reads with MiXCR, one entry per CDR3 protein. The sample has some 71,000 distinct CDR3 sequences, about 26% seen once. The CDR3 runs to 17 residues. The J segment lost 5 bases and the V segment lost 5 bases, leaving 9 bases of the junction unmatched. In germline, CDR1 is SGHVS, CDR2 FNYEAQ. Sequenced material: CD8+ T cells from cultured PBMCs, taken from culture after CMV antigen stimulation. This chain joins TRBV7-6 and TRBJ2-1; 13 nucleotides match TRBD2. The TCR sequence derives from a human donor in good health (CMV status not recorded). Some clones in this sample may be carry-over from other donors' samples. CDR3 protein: CASSPRLAGGPNNEQFF. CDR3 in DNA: TGTGCCAGCAGCCCGAGACTAGCGGGAGGACCTAACAATGAGCAGTTCTTC.